Listed below are T cell receptor beta chains from one sample, sequenced in a study of graft-versus-host responses after intestinal transplantation. Their antigens are not known. The protocol was immunoSEQ multiplex PCR, while the TCRdb copy is restricted to in-frame clones and leaves out a portion. The sample shows roughly 100,000 clones, roughly 92% of them seen only once. Material: unstimulated CD8+ T cells sorted from spleen or lymph node cells, obtained before transplant. These receptors were obtained from a human donor who was the organ donor for an intestinal transplant. Both conserved end residues are part of each CDR3. D genes are given only for firm matches. Clone size is not always given. Where it is, it says once, few, many or a class for expanded clones.

>TRBJ2-3|once|TRBD2|TRBV2
TGTGCCAGCAGTGGGCGGTCTAGCGGGGACCTCGCCTTCACAGATACGCAGTATTTT
CASSGRSSGDLAFTDTQYF
>TRBJ2-1|.|TRBD2|TRBV13
TGTACCAGCAGCTTAGCTTGGGGGAGGGCCTACAATGAGCAGTTCTTC
CTSSLAWGRAYNEQFF
>TRBJ2-5|once|.|TRBV4-1
TGCGCCAGCAGCCAAATTTGGGGGCCCCGTCAAGAGACCCAGTACTTC
CASSQIWGPRQETQYF
>TRBJ1-5|.|.|TRBV6-1
TGTGCCAGCAGTGAGGGCAGCTCACATCAGCCCCAGCATTTT
CASSEGSSHQPQHF
>TRBJ1-1|.|.|TRBV4-2
TGTGCCAGCAGCCCCCTACACGGACTGCCGAACACTGAAGCTTTCTTT
CASSPLHGLPNTEAFF
>TRBJ2-1|.|TRBD1|TRBV30
TGTGCCTGGAGGCGACAGGGAGAGGTATACAATGAGCAGTTCTTC
CAWRRQGEVYNEQFF
>TRBJ2-4|.|TRBD1|TRBV13
TGTGCCAGCAGCTCCCGGGACAGGGGCGACATTCAGTACTTC
CASSSRDRGDIQYF
>TRBJ1-1|.|TRBD1|TRBV6-6
TGTGCCAGCACCTCTGACAGGGGGCACACTGAAGCTTTCTTT
CASTSDRGHTEAFF
>TRBJ2-1|.|.|TRBV28
TGTGCCAGCAGTATCCTATCAGCGAGCTCCTACAATGAGCAGTTCTTC
CASSILSASSYNEQFF
>TRBJ2-1|.|TRBD2|TRBV28
TGTGCCAGCATAAGTAGGGGGCGGGAGGGGTACAATGAGCAGTTCTTC
CASISRGREGYNEQFF
>TRBJ1-5|.|.|TRBV4-1
TGCGCCAGCAGCCACATACAGGGACAGCCCCAGCATTTT
CASSHIQGQPQHF